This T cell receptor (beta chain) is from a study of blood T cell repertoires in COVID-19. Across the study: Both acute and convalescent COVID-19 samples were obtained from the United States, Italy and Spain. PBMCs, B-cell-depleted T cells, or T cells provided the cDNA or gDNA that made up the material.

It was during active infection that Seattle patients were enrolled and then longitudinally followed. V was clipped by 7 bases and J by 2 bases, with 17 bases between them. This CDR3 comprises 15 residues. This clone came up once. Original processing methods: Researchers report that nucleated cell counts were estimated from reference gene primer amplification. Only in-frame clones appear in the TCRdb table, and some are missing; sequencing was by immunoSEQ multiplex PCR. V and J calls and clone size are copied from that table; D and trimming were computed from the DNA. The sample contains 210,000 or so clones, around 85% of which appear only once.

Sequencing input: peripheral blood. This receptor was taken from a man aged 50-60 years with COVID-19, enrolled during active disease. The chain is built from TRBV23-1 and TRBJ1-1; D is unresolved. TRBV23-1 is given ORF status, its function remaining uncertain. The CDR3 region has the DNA TGCGCCAGCACTCGAAGACCGGGGAATAACACTGAAGCTTTCTTT. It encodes CASTRRPGNNTEAFF.